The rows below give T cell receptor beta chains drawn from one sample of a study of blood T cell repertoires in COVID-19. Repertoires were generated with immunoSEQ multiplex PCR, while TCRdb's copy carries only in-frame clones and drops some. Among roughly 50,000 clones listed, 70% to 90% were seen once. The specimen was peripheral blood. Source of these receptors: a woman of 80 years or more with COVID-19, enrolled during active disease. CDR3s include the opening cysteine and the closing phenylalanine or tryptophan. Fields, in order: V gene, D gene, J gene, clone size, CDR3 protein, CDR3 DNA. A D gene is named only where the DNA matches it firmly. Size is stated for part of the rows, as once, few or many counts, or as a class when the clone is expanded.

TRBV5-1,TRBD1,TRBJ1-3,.,CASSPDRVTGNTIYF,TGCGCCAGCAGCCCCGACAGGGTGACTGGAAACACCATATATTTT
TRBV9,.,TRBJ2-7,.,CASSVLQGTGEQYF,TGTGCCAGCAGCGTCCTTCAGGGAACGGGCGAGCAGTACTTC
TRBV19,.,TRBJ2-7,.,CASSIGRESYRDEQYF,TGTGCCAGTAGTATAGGAAGGGAGTCCTACAGGGACGAGCAGTACTTC
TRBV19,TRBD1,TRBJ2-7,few,CATLGQGRYEQYF,TGTGCCACCCTGGGACAGGGGCGCTACGAGCAGTACTTC
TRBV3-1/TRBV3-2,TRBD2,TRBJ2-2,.,CASSQTTSGGTGELFF,TGTGCCAGCAGCCAAACGACTAGCGGGGGCACCGGGGAGCTGTTTTTT
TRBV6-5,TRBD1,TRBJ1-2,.,CASRVTGGNYGYTF,TGTGCCAGCAGGGTGACAGGGGGGAACTATGGCTACACCTTC
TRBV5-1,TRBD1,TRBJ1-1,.,CASRIQGDTEAFF,TGCGCCAGCAGGATACAGGGGGACACTGAAGCTTTCTTT
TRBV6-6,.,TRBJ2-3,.,CASSYSPSPHTDTQYF,TGTGCCAGCAGTTACTCTCCTAGCCCCCACACAGATACGCAGTATTTT
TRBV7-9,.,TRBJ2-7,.,CASSQGEARSYEQYF,TGTGCCAGCAGCCAAGGGGAGGCTAGGTCCTACGAGCAGTACTTC
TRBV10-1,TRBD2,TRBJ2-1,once,CASSDTFLAGVYNEQFF,TGCGCCAGCAGTGATACTTTTCTAGCGGGAGTGTACAATGAGCAGTTCTTC
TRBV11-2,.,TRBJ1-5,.,CASSLDRLQPQHF,TGTGCCAGCAGCTTAGACCGTCTTCAGCCCCAGCATTTT
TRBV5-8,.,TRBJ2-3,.,CASSSQGNTQYF,TGTGCCAGCAGCTCCCAGGGAAATACGCAGTATTTT
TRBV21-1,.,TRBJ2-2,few,CASRPSGVETGELFF,TGTGCCAGCAGGCCTAGCGGAGTCGAGACCGGGGAGCTGTTTTTT
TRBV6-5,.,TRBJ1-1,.,CASRQGMNTEAFF,TGTGCCAGCAGACAGGGAATGAACACTGAAGCTTTCTTT
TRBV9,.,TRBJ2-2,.,CASSGQTGELFF,TGTGCCAGCAGCGGACAAACCGGGGAGCTGTTTTTT
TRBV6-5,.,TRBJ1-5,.,CASSPPGSNQPQHF,TGTGCCAGCAGTCCCCCCGGGAGCAATCAGCCCCAGCATTTT
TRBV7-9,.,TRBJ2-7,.,CASSLAEGNEQYF,TGTGCCAGCAGCTTAGCGGAGGGGAACGAGCAGTACTTC
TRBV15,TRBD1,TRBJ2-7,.,CATSREGQGAYEQYF,TGTGCCACCAGCAGAGAGGGACAGGGGGCCTACGAGCAGTACTTC
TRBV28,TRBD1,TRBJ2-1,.,CASSFPGETGEWDEQFF,TGTGCCAGCAGTTTCCCGGGGGAGACAGGGGAGTGGGATGAGCAGTTCTTC
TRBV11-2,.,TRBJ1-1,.,CASSLDHGGLVAFF,TGTGCCAGCAGCTTAGACCACGGGGGTCTCGTAGCTTTCTTT
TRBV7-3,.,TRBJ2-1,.,CASSLNSGIINEQFF,TGTGCCAGCAGCTTAAATTCGGGAATCATCAATGAGCAGTTCTTC
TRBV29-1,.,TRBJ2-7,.,CSVKRNAGINYEQYF,TGCAGCGTTAAAAGGAATGCGGGGATAAATTACGAGCAGTACTTC
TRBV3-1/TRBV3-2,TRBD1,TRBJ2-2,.,CASSQDLRAGGNTGELFF,TGTGCCAGCAGCCAAGATCTAAGGGCAGGGGGGAACACCGGGGAGCTGTTTTTT
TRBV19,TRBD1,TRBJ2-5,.,CASSGGPGQSLWVRETQYF,TGTGCCAGTAGTGGGGGCCCGGGACAGTCTCTTTGGGTACGAGAGACCCAGTACTTC
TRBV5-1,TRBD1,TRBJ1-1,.,CASSSSGTGGSNTEAFF,TGCGCCAGCAGCTCATCGGGGACAGGGGGCTCGAACACTGAAGCTTTCTTT
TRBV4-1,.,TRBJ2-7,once,CASSQDGFLTGEQYF,TGCGCCAGCAGCCAAGACGGATTTTTAACAGGGGAGCAGTACTTC
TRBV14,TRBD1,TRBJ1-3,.,CASSRLGQAGNTIYF,TGTGCCAGCAGCCGCCTCGGACAGGCTGGAAACACCATATATTTT
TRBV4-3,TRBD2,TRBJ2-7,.,CASSQQTSGAYEQYF,TGCGCCAGCAGCCAACAGACTAGCGGGGCCTACGAGCAGTACTTC
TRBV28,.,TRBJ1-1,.,CASSVGGGRGEAFF,TGTGCCAGCAGCGTAGGGGGGGGGCGCGGTGAAGCTTTCTTT